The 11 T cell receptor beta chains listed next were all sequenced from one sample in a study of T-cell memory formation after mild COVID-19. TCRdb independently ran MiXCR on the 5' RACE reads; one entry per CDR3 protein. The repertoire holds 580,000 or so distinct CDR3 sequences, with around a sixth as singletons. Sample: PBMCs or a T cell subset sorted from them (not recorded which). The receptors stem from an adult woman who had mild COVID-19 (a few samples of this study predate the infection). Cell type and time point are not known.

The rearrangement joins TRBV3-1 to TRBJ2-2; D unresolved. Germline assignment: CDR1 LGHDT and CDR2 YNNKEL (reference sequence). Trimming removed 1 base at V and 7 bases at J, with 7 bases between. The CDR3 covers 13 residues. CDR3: CASSQVRGGELFF. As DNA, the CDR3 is TGTGCCAGCAGCCAAGTTCGAGGCGGGGAGCTGTTTTTT.

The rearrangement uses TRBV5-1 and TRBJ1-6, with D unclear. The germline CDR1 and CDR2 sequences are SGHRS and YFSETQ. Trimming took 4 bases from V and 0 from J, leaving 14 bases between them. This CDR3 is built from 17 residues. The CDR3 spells CASSRQEASSYNSPLHF. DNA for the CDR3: TGCGCCAGCAGCCGCCAGGAGGCAAGCTCCTATAATTCACCCCTCCACTTT.

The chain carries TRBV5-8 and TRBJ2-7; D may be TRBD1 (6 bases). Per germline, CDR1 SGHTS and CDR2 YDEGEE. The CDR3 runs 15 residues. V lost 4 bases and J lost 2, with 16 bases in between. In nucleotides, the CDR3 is TGTGCCAGCAGCACACGACAGGACGTTGCCTACGAGCAGTACTTC. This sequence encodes CASSTRQDVAYEQYF.

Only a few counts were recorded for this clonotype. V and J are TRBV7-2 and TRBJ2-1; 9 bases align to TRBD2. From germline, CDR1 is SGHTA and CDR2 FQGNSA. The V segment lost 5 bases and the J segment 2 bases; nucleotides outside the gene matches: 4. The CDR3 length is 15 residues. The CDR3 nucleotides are TGTGCCAGCAGCCGCGGGAGGGGAACCTACAATGAGCAGTTCTTC. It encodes CASSRGRGTYNEQFF.

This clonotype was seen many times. The chain's CDR3 is CSAIAGGADTQYF. DNA for the CDR3: TGCAGTGCAATAGCGGGAGGGGCAGATACGCAGTATTTT. The J gene is TRBJ2-3, the V gene TRBV20-1, with TRBD2 matching 11 bases. The CDR3 loop spans 13 amino acids. J lost 4 bases, V lost 6 bases, and 3 bases had no gene match. Looked up from germline, CDR1 is DFQATT and CDR2 is SNEGSKA (reference sequence).

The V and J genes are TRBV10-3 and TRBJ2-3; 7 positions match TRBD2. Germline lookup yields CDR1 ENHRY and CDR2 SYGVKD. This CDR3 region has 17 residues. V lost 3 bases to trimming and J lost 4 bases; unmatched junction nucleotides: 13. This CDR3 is CAISDLASGGGPDTQYF. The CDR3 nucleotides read TGTGCCATCAGTGACTTGGCTAGCGGAGGAGGCCCAGATACGCAGTATTTT.

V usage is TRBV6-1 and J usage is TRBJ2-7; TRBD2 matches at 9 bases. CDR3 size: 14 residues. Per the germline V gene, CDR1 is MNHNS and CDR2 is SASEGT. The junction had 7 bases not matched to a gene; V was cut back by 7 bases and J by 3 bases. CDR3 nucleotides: TGTGCCAGCACCCTAACTAGCGGGCTCTACGAGCAGTACTTC. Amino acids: CASTLTSGLYEQYF.

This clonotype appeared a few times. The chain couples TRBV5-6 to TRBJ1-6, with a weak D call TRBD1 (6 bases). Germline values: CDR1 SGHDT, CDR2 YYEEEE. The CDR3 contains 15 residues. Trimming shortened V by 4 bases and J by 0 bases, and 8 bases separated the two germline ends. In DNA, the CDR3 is TGTGCCAGCAGCACGGACAGCTCCTATAATTCACCCCTCCACTTT. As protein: CASSTDSSYNSPLHF.

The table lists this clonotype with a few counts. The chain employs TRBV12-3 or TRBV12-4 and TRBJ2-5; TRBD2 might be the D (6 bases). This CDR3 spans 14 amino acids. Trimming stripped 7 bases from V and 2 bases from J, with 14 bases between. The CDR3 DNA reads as TGTGCCAGCACTAAGGGACTCCTGCAAGAGACCCAGTACTTC. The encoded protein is CASTKGLLQETQYF.

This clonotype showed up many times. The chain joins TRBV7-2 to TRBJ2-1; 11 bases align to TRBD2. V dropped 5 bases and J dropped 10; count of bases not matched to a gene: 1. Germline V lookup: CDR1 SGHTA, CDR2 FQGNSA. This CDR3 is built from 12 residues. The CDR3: CASSPSGGEQFF. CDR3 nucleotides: TGTGCCAGCAGCCCTAGCGGGGGGGAGCAGTTCTTC.

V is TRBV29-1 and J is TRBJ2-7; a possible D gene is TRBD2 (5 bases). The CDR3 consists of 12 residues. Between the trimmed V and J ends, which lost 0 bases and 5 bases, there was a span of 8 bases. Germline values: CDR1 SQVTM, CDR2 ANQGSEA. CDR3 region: CSVEEDFHEQYF. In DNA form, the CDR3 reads TGCAGCGTTGAAGAGGACTTCCACGAGCAGTACTTC.